This record covers a single T cell receptor beta chain. The sample is drawn from a study of CD8 T cells in Susac syndrome. High-throughput TCR beta sequencing covered peripheral CD8+ and CD4+ T cells. The CDR3 is 12 amino acids. The V end lost 11 bases, the J end lost 0 bases, and 8 bases lay between the germline ends. Germline CDR1 is SGHTA and CDR2 is FQGNSA. Reverse transcription used roughly 0.5 to 1 ug RNA and random hexamers. Multiplex PCR with immunoSEQ amplified the TCR beta CDR3 across 54 Vbeta and 13 Jbeta. TCRdb re-analysed the immunoSEQ multiplex PCR reads in MiXCR, keeping a single row per CDR3 protein. Of 200,000 or so distinct CDR3 sequences detected, around 96% appear once; the ten largest clones hold 0.093%.

The chain is built from TRBV7-2 and TRBJ2-1; D perhaps matches TRBD2 (5 bases). Sequencing used CD4+ T cells from PBMCs. The receptor was isolated from a human donor with multiple sclerosis. In nucleotides, the CDR3 is TGTGCCGGCGGAGGCTCCTACAATGAGCAGTTCTTC. Protein product: CAGGGSYNEQFF.